A selection of T cell receptor beta chains follows, all from one sample in a study of cytomegalovirus exposure and HLA in healthy donors. Generated by immunoSEQ multiplex PCR, the TCRdb table keeps only in-frame clones and is missing some. The sample contains about 160,000 clones, about four fifths of which appear only once. Sequences were obtained from PBMCs. Receptors were obtained from a man aged 50 to 60 in good health and CMV-seropositive. CDR3s include the opening cysteine and the closing phenylalanine or tryptophan. The order of the fields is CDR3 length, V gene, CDR3 protein.

>15|TRBV4-2
CASSYTGVSYNEQFF
>15|TRBV25-1
CASSEPLPGNGELFF
>14|TRBV7-9
CSSRGGVSTDTQYF
>13|TRBV5-1
CASSLGQGGELFF
>15|TRBV11-2
CASSLKRVREYEQYF
>16|TRBV5-1
CASSLLGSGVTGELFF
>15|TRBV7-2
CASSTGLAGRYEQYF
>16|TRBV30
CAWSRAGSVSTDTQYF
>13|TRBV2
CASKGLHGETQYF
>13|TRBV12-5
CASGSGGPETQYF
>16|TRBV5-4
CASSVGRGSMTDTQYF
>14|TRBV19
CASSLYRGQETQYF
>16|TRBV29-1
CSVPGTSGGSYNEQFF
>14|TRBV9
CASSVELGNYGYTF
>16|TRBV11-3
CASSSDRERGANVLTF
>14|TRBV18
CASSEAGGPYEQYF
>15|TRBV2
CASGQGLDPKETQYF
>15|TRBV27
CASSYLRESNQPQHF
>15|TRBV7-7
CASSFGLAGSYEQYF
>12|TRBV5-3
CARRVGREKQFF
>18|TRBV6-1
CASSGPLAGRRAYNEQFF
>14|TRBV27
CASRRLAGVYEQYF
>15|TRBV6-6
CASSYAPGLVEKLFF
>15|TRBV5-1
CASSLGQGASYEQYF
>15|TRBV13
CASSSRQGAVEKLFF
>14|TRBV30
CAWSFGTGGYEQYF
>16|TRBV6-1
CASSERSEWAYNEQFF
>14|TRBV5-1
CASSKVLGGDEQFF
>14|TRBV28
CASSPTATGGELFF
>13|TRBV9
CASSVSVNTEAFF
>14|TRBV9
CASSGAPGTPEQYF
>12|TRBV7-9
CASNLPGGTQYF
>15|TRBV6-5
CASRPGVAEVETQYF
>14|TRBV6-1
CASSERRGEDTIYF
>11|TRBV5-6
CASSLNSEQYF
>15|TRBV18
CASSPQLGRADTQYF
>14|TRBV6-5
CASSFKREGGEQYF
>15|TRBV2
CASSEELAGNNEQFF
>12|TRBV2
CASSLSEETQYF
>14|TRBV18
CASSVLAGDNEQFF
>18|TRBV10-3
CAISAAELDTGGSYGYTF
>15|TRBV11-2
CASSLEKTETYEQYF
>18|TRBV7-9
CASSPRGTSVFAAGEQYF
>12|TRBV29-1
CSVEFRDGEQFF
>15|TRBV9
CASSVRAANTGELFF